A single sample gave rise to the 19 T cell receptor beta chains below, sequenced in a study of cytomegalovirus exposure and HLA in healthy donors. A multiplex PCR was run with 60 Vbeta primers and 13 Jbeta primers. Using immunoSEQ multiplex PCR, the repertoire was profiled, and TCRdb retains in-frame clones only, with some absent. Here the sample spans about 41,000 clones, roughly 80% being singletons. Sequenced material: PBMCs. The origin of the receptors is a man aged 45-65 years in good health and CMV-seronegative.

The chain joins TRBV4-3 to TRBJ1-4, with D tentatively TRBD1 (6 bases). Trimming removed 0 bases at V and 8 bases at J, with 13 bases between. This CDR3 is built from 15 residues. Germline V lookup: CDR1 LGHNA, CDR2 YSLEER. DNA for the CDR3: TGCGCCAGCAGCCAAGACAGGGGCCGGCGGGAAAAACTGTTTTTT. Protein: CASSQDRGRREKLFF.

CDR3 amino acids: CASSTGFRGYTF. The CDR3 nucleotides are TGTGCCAGCAGTACAGGGTTTAGGGGCTACACCTTC. This sequence joins TRBV6-5 and TRBJ1-2; D possibly corresponds to TRBD1 (6 bases). CDR3 length: 12 amino acids. Trimming took off 5 bases at V and 8 bases at J, with 12 bases between the two ends. Germline CDR1 reads MNHEY; CDR2 reads SVGAGI.

This clone has just one count. The chain carries TRBV5-5 and TRBJ2-6; 7 bases are a match to TRBD2. The junction had 14 bases not matched to a gene; V was cut back by 7 bases and J by 4 bases. Germline-derived CDR1 and CDR2 are SGHKS and YYEKEE (reference sequence). The CDR3 is made up of 17 amino acids. This CDR3 reads CASLGRGPASGANVLTF. The DNA of the CDR3 is TGTGCCAGCCTGGGGAGGGGCCCTGCTTCAGGGGCCAACGTCCTGACTTTC.

This clone was seen a few times. The gene calls are TRBV21-1 and TRBJ1-3; the table's D call, TRBD1, has no DNA check behind it. TRBV21-1 is designated a pseudogene. The CDR3 extends over 16 amino acids. The CDR3 region has the DNA TGTGCCAGCAGCAACCAGGTCGCCCGCTCTGGAAACACCATATATTTT. It specifies CASSNQVARSGNTIYF.

The V gene is TRBV5-4, the J gene TRBJ1-1; 7 positions match TRBD1. Losses at the gene ends were 4 bases for V and 3 bases for J; bases not matched to a gene: 9. This CDR3 is 15 amino acids long. In germline, CDR1 is SGHNT, CDR2 YYREEE (reference sequence). The CDR3 coding sequence is TGTGCCAGCAGCCCCCAGACAGGGAAGGACACTGAAGCTTTCTTT. Translated, it gives CASSPQTGKDTEAFF.

The J gene is TRBJ2-2, the V gene TRBV6-5; D is possibly TRBD2 (6 bases). The CDR3 has 13 amino acids. Deletions cut 0 bases from V and 15 bases from J, with 14 bases between. Looked up from germline, CDR1 is MNHEY and CDR2 is SVGAGI. CDR3 sequence (DNA): TGTGCCAGCAGTTACTCGGACGGGGGAATGTTGTTTTTT. Encoded protein: CASSYSDGGMLFF.

This clone was seen only a few times. The rearrangement links TRBV5-1 to TRBJ2-7, with 11 bases aligning to TRBD1. V lost 4 bases, J lost 5 bases, and 5 bases stayed unmatched. The germline gives CDR1 SGHRS, CDR2 YFSETQ. The CDR3 sequence is 14 residues long. CDR3 region: CASSPGQGADEQYF. The CDR3 DNA reads TGCGCCAGCAGCCCCGGACAGGGGGCCGACGAGCAGTACTTC. The full variable domain, rest sourced from reference TRBV5-1 and TRBJ2-7, is KAGVTQTPRYLIKTRGQQVTLSCSPISGHRSVSWYQQTPGQGLQFLFEYFSETQRNKGNFPGRFSGRQFSNSRSEMNVSTLELGDSALYLCASSPGQGADEQYFGPGTRLTVT.

The V call is TRBV7-2, the J call TRBJ1-2; a weak D match, TRBD1 (6 bases). V was trimmed by 3 bases and J by 4 bases, leaving 12 bases between them. Germline V CDR1 and CDR2: SGHTA, FQGNSA. The CDR3 loop spans 14 amino acids. The CDR3 sequence: CASSLYPGAYGYTF. The CDR3 coding sequence is TGTGCCAGCAGCTTGTACCCAGGGGCCTATGGCTACACCTTC.

This clone was seen only a few times. The gene calls are TRBV7-9 and TRBJ1-1; D gene uncertain. The CDR3 covers 13 residues. Trimming shortened V by 1 base and J by 5 bases, and 8 bases separated the two germline ends. Germline CDR1 is SEHNR and CDR2 is FQNEAQ (reference sequence). Here the CDR3 reads CASSLGTETEAFF. CDR3 sequence (DNA): TGTGCCAGCAGCTTAGGGACTGAGACTGAAGCTTTCTTT. The variable domain in full, completed from reference TRBV7-9 and TRBJ1-1, reads DTGVSQNPRHKITKRGQNVTFRCDPISEHNRLYWYRQTLGQGPEFLTYFQNEAQLEKSRLLSDRFSAERPKGSFSTLEIQRTEQGDSAMYLCASSLGTETEAFFGQGTRLTVV.

J is TRBJ2-1 and V is TRBV2; D is perhaps TRBD2 (6 bases). Germline V gene sequence: CDR1 SNHLY, CDR2 FYNNEI. CDR3 length equals 16 residues. V lost 7 bases to trimming and J lost 2 bases, with 18 bases between them. The chain's CDR3 is CASILLGGITYNEQFF. The CDR3, as DNA: TGTGCCAGCATCCTCCTGGGCGGGATAACCTACAATGAGCAGTTCTTC.

The chain employs TRBV12-5 and TRBJ2-7, with D possibly matching TRBD1 (7 bases). Per the germline V gene, CDR1 is LGHNT and CDR2 is FRNRAP. V was clipped by 7 bases and J by 6 bases, with 13 bases between them. The CDR3 runs to 12 residues. The DNA of the CDR3 is TGTGCTAGTGCTCAGGGGGGTGGCGAGCAGTACTTC. Protein: CASAQGGGEQYF.

The chain uses TRBV5-1 and TRBJ2-7; TRBD2 is a possible D gene (6 bases). Germline V CDR1 and CDR2: SGHRS, YFSETQ. V lost 3 bases, J lost 7 bases, and 14 bases lay in between. This CDR3 contains 13 residues. CDR3 loop: CASSSPGGGEQYF. The CDR3 region has the DNA TGCGCCAGCAGCTCCCCTGGGGGAGGAGAGCAGTACTTC.

V usage is TRBV5-1 and J usage is TRBJ1-2, with D possibly TRBD1 on 5 matching bases. Per germline, CDR1 SGHRS and CDR2 YFSETQ. Trimming removed 5 bases at V and 4 bases at J, with 18 bases between. The CDR3 sequence is 15 residues long. The CDR3 sequence: CASRLNQGMGYGYTF. As DNA, the CDR3 is TGCGCCAGCAGATTAAACCAGGGTATGGGCTATGGCTACACCTTC.

The J gene is TRBJ1-2, the V gene TRBV7-2, with 7 bases matching TRBD1. There are 14 residues in the CDR3. V lost 6 bases and J lost 2; bases outside the gene matches: 6. Looked up from germline, CDR1 is SGHTA and CDR2 is FQGNSA. The DNA for the CDR3 is TGTGCCAGCAGTCAGGGGGAAAGGAACTATGGCTACACCTTC. This sequence encodes CASSQGERNYGYTF.

This sequence joins TRBV28 and TRBJ2-5, with 9 positions matching TRBD1. CDR3 size: 15 residues. Germline V CDR1 and CDR2: MDHEN, SYDVKM. Losses at the gene ends were 3 bases for V and 1 base for J; bases not matched to a gene: 3. The CDR3 DNA sequence: TGTGCCAGCAGTTTCAGGGACAGGGTCCAAGAGACCCAGTACTTC. Its protein product is CASSFRDRVQETQYF.

This sequence joins TRBV7-2 and TRBJ2-7; 10 nucleotides align to TRBD1. The CDR3 runs 14 residues. Germline V gene sequence: CDR1 SGHTA, CDR2 FQGNSA. J was trimmed by 4 bases and V by 3 bases; bases with no gene match: 3. The CDR3 spells CASSFGTGAYEQYF. CDR3 sequence (DNA): TGTGCCAGCAGCTTCGGGACAGGGGCGTACGAGCAGTACTTC.

The rearrangement joins TRBV10-3 to TRBJ2-7; TRBD1 matches at 7 bases. V was pared by 2 bases and J by 3 bases, with 4 bases of the junction left unmatched. From germline, CDR1 is ENHRY and CDR2 SYGVKD. The CDR3 consists of 14 residues. The CDR3: CAISEPDRSYEQYF. The CDR3 coding sequence is TGTGCCATCAGTGAGCCGGACAGGAGCTACGAGCAGTACTTC.

The chain has TRBV5-1 and TRBJ2-7; TRBD2 agrees at 10 bases. Germline CDR1 reads SGHRS; CDR2 reads YFSETQ. The CDR3 runs 15 residues. Unmatched junction bases numbered 9, after V lost 4 bases and J lost 5 bases. The CDR3 loop is CASSPYSGRAHEQYF. In DNA, the CDR3 is TGCGCCAGCAGCCCATACAGCGGGAGGGCGCACGAGCAGTACTTC.

The V and J genes are TRBV2 and TRBJ2-7; D possibly corresponds to TRBD1 (5 bases). The CDR3 extends over 13 amino acids. Germline CDR1 is SNHLY and CDR2 is FYNNEI. Trimming shortened V by 4 bases and J by 5 bases, and 12 bases separated the two germline ends. For the CDR3, the DNA is TGTGCCAGCAGTGCAGAGACAGAGAACGAGCAGTACTTC. The encoded protein is CASSAETENEQYF.